The 11 T cell receptor beta chains reported below all come from one sample, sequenced in a study of identical twins. MiXCR, run by TCRdb on the 5' RACE reads, gives a single entry per CDR3 protein. The sample holds approximately 490,000 distinct CDR3 sequences, 20% to 25% seen once. These same records also appear under a second study, on yellow fever vaccine responses in identical twins.

Specimen: CD4+ T cells sorted from blood. These receptors all stem from a woman aged 18-29 years in good health.

This clonotype has more than one count but fewer than ten. V usage is TRBV10-3 and J usage is TRBJ2-1, with 14 bases that match TRBD2. The CDR3 is made up of 18 amino acids. Looked up from germline, CDR1 is ENHRY and CDR2 is SYGVKD. Unmatched junction bases numbered 8, after V lost 6 bases and J lost 1 base. CDR3 coding DNA: TGTGCCATCAGACAAGGACTAGCGGGAGGATTATCCTACAATGAGCAGTTCTTC. Protein product: CAIRQGLAGGLSYNEQFF.

This clonotype was picked up a small number of times. The chain combines TRBV12-3 or TRBV12-4 with TRBJ2-2; no clear D. Trimming shortened V by 3 bases and J by 5 bases, and 19 bases separated the two germline ends. The CDR3 has 17 residues. Here the CDR3 reads CASSFISYWVRTGELFF. The DNA for the CDR3 is TGTGCCAGCAGTTTTATATCCTACTGGGTTCGTACCGGGGAGCTGTTTTTT.

The V gene is TRBV5-1, the J gene TRBJ1-2; D unresolved. The germline V gene encodes CDR1 SGHRS and CDR2 YFSETQ. V was clipped by 2 bases and J by 8 bases, with 19 bases between them. The CDR3 has 15 amino acids. CDR3 protein: CASSFGGRPQAGYTF. CDR3 nucleotide sequence: TGCGCCAGCAGCTTTGGAGGGCGACCCCAGGCGGGCTACACCTTC.

The sample holds a few counts of this clonotype. The V call is TRBV3-1, the J call TRBJ2-1, with 14 bases aligning to TRBD2. Per the germline V gene, CDR1 is LGHDT and CDR2 is YNNKEL (reference sequence). The CDR3 has 15 residues. With 10 bases clipped from V and 11 bases from J, the junction kept 13 bases outside the gene matches. CDR3 loop: CATRVPGLAGEQQFF. CDR3 nucleotides: TGTGCCACCAGAGTCCCGGGACTAGCGGGAGAGCAGCAGTTCTTC.

This clonotype has only a few counts. The chain couples TRBV7-2 to TRBJ2-1; TRBD2 matches 14 bases. The CDR3 has 16 amino acids. Germline assignment: CDR1 SGHTA and CDR2 FQGNSA. J was trimmed by 15 bases and V by 0 bases; bases with no gene match: 10. CDR3 in DNA: TGTGCCAGCAGCTTAGCGGGGACTAGCGGGGGTGGCGTTTCGTTCTTC. This gives the protein CASSLAGTSGGGVSFF.

The chain carries TRBV7-3 and TRBJ2-1; D is perhaps TRBD1 (7 bases). Germline lookup yields CDR1 SGHTA and CDR2 FQGTGA. V lost 2 bases, J lost 8 bases, and 16 bases lay in between. The CDR3 is 15 residues long. CDR3 DNA: TGTGCCAGCAGCTTAGGGGACAGTTGGAGGGATGAGCAGTTCTTC. This encodes CASSLGDSWRDEQFF. Using reference TRBV7-3 and TRBJ2-1 for the parts outside the CDR3, the full variable domain is GAGVSQTPSNKVTEKGKYVELRCDPISGHTALYWYRQSLGQGPEFLIYFQGTGAADDSGLPNDRFFAVRPEGSVSTLKIQRTERGDSAVYLCASSLGDSWRDEQFFGPGTRLTVL.

This clonotype was counted between two and nine times. The chain couples TRBV19 to TRBJ2-7; maybe TRBD2 (5 bases). There are 13 residues in the CDR3. The V gene's germline CDR1 is LNHDA and CDR2 SQIVND (reference sequence). With 10 bases removed from V and 2 bases from J, the gap between germline ends came to 15 bases. CDR3 sequence reads: CATTPRDTYEQYF. The CDR3 DNA reads as TGTGCCACAACCCCCCGGGATACCTACGAGCAGTACTTC. The full variable domain, its missing parts supplied by reference TRBV19 and TRBJ2-7, is DGGITQSPKYLFRKEGQNVTLSCEQNLNHDAMYWYRQDPGQGLRLIYYSQIVNDFQKGDIAEGYSVSREKKESFPLTVTSAQKNPTAFYLCATTPRDTYEQYFGPGTRLTVT.

With respect to this clonotype: Relative to the germline gene, one junction end is altered; a read error may explain this. J is TRBJ2-7 and V is TRBV18, with TRBD1 as a possible D gene (5 bases). Germline V CDR1 and CDR2: KGHSH, LQKENI. The CDR3 consists of 14 residues. Here the CDR3 DNA reads TGTGGCAGCTCACTCCAGGGCGGTGGCTACGAGCAGTACTTC. Amino acid sequence: CGSSLQGGGYEQYF.

This clonotype was recorded at least ten times. This rearrangement joins TRBV20-1 to TRBJ2-1; D unclear. CDR1 and CDR2 (germline): DFQATT, SNEGSKA (reference sequence). Trimming removed 1 base at V and 3 bases at J, with 7 bases between. The CDR3 length is 13 residues. In DNA, the CDR3 is TGCAGTGCTAGAGGTCTGGTCTACAATGAGCAGTTCTTC. Its protein is CSARGLVYNEQFF.

The chain carries TRBV2 and TRBJ1-1; D is perhaps TRBD1 (5 bases). CDR1 and CDR2 (germline): SNHLY, FYNNEI. V lost 2 bases and J 13 bases, leaving 23 bases between the germline ends. The CDR3 contains 15 residues. The CDR3 region is CASSEQYPWGRFVFF. The CDR3 DNA follows: TGTGCCAGCAGTGAACAATATCCCTGGGGACGGTTTGTTTTCTTT. The full variable domain, its missing parts supplied by reference TRBV2 and TRBJ1-1, is EPEVTQTPSHQVTQMGQEVILRCVPISNHLYFYWYRQILGQKVEFLVSFYNNEISEKSEIFDDQFSVERPDGSNFTLKIRSTKLEDSAMYFCASSEQYPWGRFVFFGQGTRLTVV.

V gene TRBV29-1 combines with J gene TRBJ1-1, with TRBD1 identical over 8 bases. This CDR3 region has 18 residues. Germline CDR1 SQVTM, CDR2 ANQGSEA. V dropped 0 bases and J dropped 0; count of bases not matched to a gene: 12. CDR3 nucleotides: TGCAGCGTTGAAGAAGGGGCAGGGCGACAGGGGTTGAACACTGAAGCTTTCTTT. It yields the protein CSVEEGAGRQGLNTEAFF.